This T cell receptor (beta chain) was captured in a study of glioma-infiltrating T cells. Study results and caveats: Gliomas, especially low-grade, showed above-expected tissue-blood divergence; non-neoplastic patients showed below.

TCR alpha and beta CDR3 regions were amplified from RNA using iRepertoire nested multiplex PCR. One entry per CDR3 protein, called by TCRdb with MiXCR from the multiplex PCR reads. The table records about 180,000 distinct CDR3 sequences, 43% of them present only once. This CDR3 is 16 amino acids long. Per the germline V gene, CDR1 is MNHEY and CDR2 is SVGEGT. With 6 bases removed from V and 5 bases from J, the gap between germline ends came to 20 bases. As to this clonotype: No antigen is known for it. A much larger clone lies one base from this, so it may be a read error.

Sequences were obtained from glioma tissue, nonneoplastic brain tissue, or PBMCs (not recorded which). The source of this sequence is a human donor with low-grade glioma or glioblastoma, undergoing nonglioma brain surgery, or in good health (not recorded which). This chain links TRBV6-2 or TRBV6-3 with TRBJ1-5, with D maybe TRBD1 (6 bases). The CDR3, as DNA: TGTGCCAGCAGCCCGGGGGCCGATTCATGGGATCAGCCCCAGCATTTT. Encoded protein: CASSPGADSWDQPQHF.